This TCR beta chain was recovered during a study of T cell responses to AZD1222 COVID-19 vaccine. General observations from the study: Regions left unmutated in variants are reportedly the target of nearly half of spike-specific TCRs. In a largely white British group with more females than males, clonal diversity was possibly underestimated.

The CDR3 has 11 residues. The germline V gene encodes CDR1 LNHDA and CDR2 SQIVND (reference sequence). Unmatched junction bases numbered 5, after V lost 8 bases and J lost 12 bases. On this clone itself: What it binds is not known.

The table came from immunoSEQ multiplex PCR; TCRdb's copy has only in-frame clones and leaves some out. This repertoire shows roughly 150,000 clones, about 90% found once; its top ten account for about 9%. The origin of this receptor is an adult who received the AZD1222 COVID-19 vaccine. V gene TRBV19 combines with J gene TRBJ1-1, with 11 bases lining up with TRBD1. The sample in question was peripheral blood, obtained 28 days after the second AZD1222 dose. The DNA of the CDR3 is TGTGCCAGTGAGGGACAGGGGGGAACTTTCTTT. This sequence encodes CASEGQGGTFF.